The 9 T cell receptor beta chains below were found in one sample sequenced in a study of T cells after yellow fever vaccination (dated by TCRdb to the late 2010s). Library preparation used 5' RACE. Sequenced using an Illumina HiSeq 2500. TCRdb ran its own pipeline on the public reads, namely fastp trimming at Q25 and MiXCR clone calling, and kept in-frame beta chains. Duplicate CDR3 protein sequences are folded into a single record with the most common DNA and genes. In all, the sample holds about 30,000 distinct CDR3 sequences, and approximately 6% of those were seen once. The top ten hold roughly 25% of the sample. Reading the label with the study, this specimen's treatment or condition is: live attenuated yellow fever vaccine strain. The sequencing here drew on PBMCs, either bulk or a sorted T-cell subset (CD4+, CD8+, memory, or dextramer-sorted; not recorded which), taken on the day of the yellow fever booster vaccination. These receptors were obtained from a young man who received the YFV17D yellow fever vaccine.

There are many counts of this clonotype. The chain links TRBV5-6 to TRBJ2-1, with 7 bases fitting TRBD2. The CDR3 is made up of 15 amino acids. Germline values: CDR1 SGHDT, CDR2 YYEEEE. Unmatched junction bases numbered 10, after V lost 3 bases and J lost 7 bases. In DNA form, the CDR3 reads TGTGCCAGCAGCTCTAGCGGTGCCTTCTGGAATGAGCAGTTCTTC. Protein product: CASSSSGAFWNEQFF. Using reference TRBV5-6 and TRBJ2-1 for the parts outside the CDR3, the full variable domain is DAGVTQSPTHLIKTRGQQVTLRCSPKSGHDTVSWYQQALGQGPQFIFQYYEEEERQRGNFPDRFSGHQFPNYSSELNVNALLLGDSALYLCASSSSGAFWNEQFFGPGTRLTVL.

This clonotype is labeled as medium-sized (0.01 to 0.1%). The chain combines TRBV7-2 with TRBJ2-7, with a tentative D call TRBD1 (7 bases). CDR1 is SGHTA and CDR2 is FQGNSA in the germline V gene. The CDR3 loop spans 13 amino acids. Trimming took off 2 bases at V and 7 bases at J, with 12 bases between the two ends. The CDR3 sequence: CASSLHRGGEQYF. CDR3 in DNA: TGTGCCAGCAGCTTACACAGGGGAGGTGAGCAGTACTTC.

This clonotype was recorded many times. This chain connects TRBV6-5 to TRBJ2-1; TRBD2 aligns across 8 bases. The CDR3 is 15 residues long. The germline V gene has CDR1 MNHEY and CDR2 SVGAGI. With V trimmed by 4 bases and J by 4 bases, 6 bases remained unmatched. The CDR3: CASSWTSSQYNEQFF. CDR3 nucleotides: TGTGCCAGCAGTTGGACTAGCTCCCAATACAATGAGCAGTTCTTC.

This clonotype was seen at least ten times. V usage is TRBV20-1 and J usage is TRBJ2-2, with D perhaps matching TRBD2 (6 bases). With 7 bases removed from V and 2 bases from J, the gap between germline ends came to 23 bases. The CDR3 spans 17 residues. Germline V gene lookup returns CDR1 DFQATT and CDR2 SNEGSKA (reference sequence). The CDR3 sequence: CSVPPRAGTINTGELFF. CDR3 sequence (DNA): TGCAGTGTTCCCCCCCGGGCGGGAACTATAAACACCGGGGAGCTGTTTTTT.

This clonotype was counted only a few times. CDR3 sequence: CAWSGRAEQYF. CDR3 sequence (DNA): TGTGCCTGGAGTGGGAGGGCCGAGCAGTACTTC. The rearrangement joins TRBV30 to TRBJ2-7; D perhaps matches TRBD2 (6 bases). Trimming stripped 1 base from V and 6 bases from J, with 7 bases between. The CDR3 is 11 residues long. Per the germline V gene, CDR1 is GTSNPN and CDR2 is SVGIG (reference sequence).

This clonotype was detected only once. The J gene is TRBJ2-1, the V gene TRBV11-2; TRBD2 agrees at 9 bases. CDR1 and CDR2 (germline): SGHAT, FQNNGV. V lost 8 bases and J lost 7; bases outside the gene matches: 12. This CDR3 is 15 amino acids long. In DNA, the CDR3 is TGTGCCAGCCAACTGGGGTCTAGCGGGAAAAATGAGCAGTTCTTC. The encoded protein is CASQLGSSGKNEQFF. Looking up the rest from reference TRBV11-2 and TRBJ2-1 gives the full variable domain: EAGVAQSPRYKIIEKRQSVAFWCNPISGHATLYWYQQILGQGPKLLIQFQNNGVVDDSQLPKDRFSAERLKGVDSTLKIQPAKLEDSAVYLCASQLGSSGKNEQFFGPGTRLTVL.

This clonotype was counted ten times or more. CDR3: CASSPGSPRSNQPQHF. The CDR3 DNA reads TGTGCCAGCAGCCCTGGAAGCCCGAGAAGCAATCAGCCCCAGCATTTT. The V and J genes are TRBV28 and TRBJ1-5; no clear D. In germline, CDR1 is MDHEN, CDR2 SYDVKM. Deletions cut 6 bases from V and 1 base from J, with 16 bases between. The CDR3 totals 16 residues.

With respect to this clonotype: A clone one base away is much larger, so this may be a read error. The rearrangement joins TRBV20-1 to TRBJ1-5; D might be TRBD1 (5 bases). Germline CDR1 DFQATT, CDR2 SNEGSKA (reference sequence). CDR3 length: 15 residues. The V gene lost 3 bases and the J gene lost 4 bases, with 16 bases spanning the gap. CDR3 nucleotide sequence: TGCAGTGCTAGGGGGCTCACGGTGTGGAATCAGCCCCAGCATTTT. Its translation is CSARGLTVWNQPQHF.

This clonotype has a handful of counts. The V call is TRBV6-1, the J call TRBJ1-3; 9 nucleotides line up with TRBD1. Germline CDR1 is MNHNS and CDR2 is SASEGT. Germline trimming cut 6 bases from V and 0 bases from J; bases unmatched to any gene: 12. The CDR3 is 18 residues long. Here the CDR3 reads CASRRQGGTTLSGNTIYF. CDR3 sequence (DNA): TGTGCCAGCAGAAGACAGGGGGGGACGACCCTCTCTGGAAACACCATATATTTT.